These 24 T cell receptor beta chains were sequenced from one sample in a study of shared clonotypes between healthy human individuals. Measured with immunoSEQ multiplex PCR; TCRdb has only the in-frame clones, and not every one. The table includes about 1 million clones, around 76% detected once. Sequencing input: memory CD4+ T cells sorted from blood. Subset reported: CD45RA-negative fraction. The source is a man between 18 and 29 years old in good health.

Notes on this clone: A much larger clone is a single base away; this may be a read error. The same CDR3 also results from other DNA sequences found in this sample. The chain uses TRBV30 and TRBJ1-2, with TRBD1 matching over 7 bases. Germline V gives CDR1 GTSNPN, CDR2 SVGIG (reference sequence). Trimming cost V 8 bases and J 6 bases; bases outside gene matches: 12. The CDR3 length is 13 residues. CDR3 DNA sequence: TGTGCCAGACTGGGGCAGGGGGTGGATGGCTACACCTTC. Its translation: CARLGQGVDGYTF.

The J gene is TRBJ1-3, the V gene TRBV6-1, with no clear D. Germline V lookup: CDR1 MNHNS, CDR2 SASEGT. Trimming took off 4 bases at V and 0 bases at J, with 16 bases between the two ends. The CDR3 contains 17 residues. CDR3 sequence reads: CASSVFAGRGSGNTIYF. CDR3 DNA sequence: TGTGCCAGCAGTGTGTTTGCTGGACGGGGCTCTGGAAACACCATATATTTT.

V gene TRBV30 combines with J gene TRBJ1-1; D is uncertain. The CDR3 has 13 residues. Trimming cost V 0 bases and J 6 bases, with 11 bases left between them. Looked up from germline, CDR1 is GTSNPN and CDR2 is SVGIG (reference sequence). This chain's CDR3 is CAWSVRYGAEAFF. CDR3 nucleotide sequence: TGTGCCTGGAGTGTACGGTATGGGGCTGAAGCTTTCTTT.

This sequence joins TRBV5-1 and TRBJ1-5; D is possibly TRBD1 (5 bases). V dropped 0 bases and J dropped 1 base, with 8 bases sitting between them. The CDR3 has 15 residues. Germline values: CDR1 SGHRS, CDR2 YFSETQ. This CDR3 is CASSLGDGSNQPQHF. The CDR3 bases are TGCGCCAGCAGCTTGGGGGACGGAAGCAATCAGCCCCAGCATTTT.

Written as DNA, the CDR3 is TGTGCCAGCAGCCCCTCCGCAGTTTCGTACCAAGAGACCCAGTACTTC. It is translated as CASSPSAVSYQETQYF. The V and J genes are TRBV7-2 and TRBJ2-5; D remains ambiguous. With 5 bases removed from V and 0 bases from J, the gap between germline ends came to 16 bases. The CDR3 has 16 amino acids. The germline V gene encodes CDR1 SGHTA and CDR2 FQGNSA.

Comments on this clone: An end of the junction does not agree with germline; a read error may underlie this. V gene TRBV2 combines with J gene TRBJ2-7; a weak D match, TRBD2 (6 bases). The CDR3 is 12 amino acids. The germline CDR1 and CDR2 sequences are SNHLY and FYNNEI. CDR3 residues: CASTRGSSSGDF. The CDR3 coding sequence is TGTGCCAGCACTAGGGGATCTTCATCGGGGGACTTC.

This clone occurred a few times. Here the CDR3 reads CASSIVRGGGTGELFF. The DNA for the CDR3 is TGTGCCAGTAGTATAGTGCGGGGCGGAGGGACCGGGGAGCTGTTTTTT. The chain uses TRBV19 and TRBJ2-2; possibly TRBD2 for D (6 bases). V lost 1 base and J lost 5, with 14 bases in between. Germline V gene data show CDR1 as LNHDA and CDR2 as SQIVND (reference sequence). This CDR3 has 16 residues.

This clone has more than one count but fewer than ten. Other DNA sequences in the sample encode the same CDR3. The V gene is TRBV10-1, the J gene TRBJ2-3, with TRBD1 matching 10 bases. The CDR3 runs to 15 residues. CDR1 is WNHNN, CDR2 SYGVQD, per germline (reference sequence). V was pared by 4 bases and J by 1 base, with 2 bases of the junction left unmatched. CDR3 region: CASSAGTGGTDTQYF. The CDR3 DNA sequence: TGCGCCAGCAGTGCTGGGACAGGGGGCACAGATACGCAGTATTTT.

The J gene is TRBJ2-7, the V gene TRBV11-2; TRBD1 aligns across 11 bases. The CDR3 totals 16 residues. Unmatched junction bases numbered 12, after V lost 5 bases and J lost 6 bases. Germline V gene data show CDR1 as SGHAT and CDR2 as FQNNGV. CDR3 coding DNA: TGTGCCAGCAGCCCTCAACTCTCCGGGACAGGGGGCGAGCAGTACTTC. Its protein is CASSPQLSGTGGEQYF. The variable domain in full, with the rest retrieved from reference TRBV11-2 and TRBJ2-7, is EAGVAQSPRYKIIEKRQSVAFWCNPISGHATLYWYQQILGQGPKLLIQFQNNGVVDDSQLPKDRFSAERLKGVDSTLKIQPAKLEDSAVYLCASSPQLSGTGGEQYFGPGTRLTVT.

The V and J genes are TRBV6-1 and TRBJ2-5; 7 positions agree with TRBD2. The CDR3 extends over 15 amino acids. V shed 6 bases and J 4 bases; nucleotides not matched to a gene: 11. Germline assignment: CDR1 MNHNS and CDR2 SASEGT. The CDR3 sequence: CASRPRTGGRETQYF. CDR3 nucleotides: TGTGCCAGCAGGCCCCGAACGGGGGGACGAGAGACCCAGTACTTC.

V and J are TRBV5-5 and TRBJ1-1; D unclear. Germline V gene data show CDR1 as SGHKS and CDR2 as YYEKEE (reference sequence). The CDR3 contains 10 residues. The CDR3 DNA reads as TGTGGGGCGGGGAACACTGAAGCTTTCTTT. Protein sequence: CGAGNTEAFF.

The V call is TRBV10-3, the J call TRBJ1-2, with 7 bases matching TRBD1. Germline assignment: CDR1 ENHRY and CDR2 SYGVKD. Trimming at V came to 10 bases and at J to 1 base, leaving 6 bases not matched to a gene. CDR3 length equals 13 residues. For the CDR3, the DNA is TGTGCCACCGGGGGACAGAATAACTATGGCTACACCTTC. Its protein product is CATGGQNNYGYTF.

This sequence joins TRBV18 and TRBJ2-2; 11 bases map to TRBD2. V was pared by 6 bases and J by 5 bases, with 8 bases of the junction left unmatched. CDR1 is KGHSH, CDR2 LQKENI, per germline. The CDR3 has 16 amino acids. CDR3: CASSLGLAGSTGELFF. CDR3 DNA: TGTGCCAGCTCGCTCGGACTAGCGGGTTCGACCGGGGAGCTGTTTTTT. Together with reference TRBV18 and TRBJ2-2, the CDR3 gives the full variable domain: NAGVMQNPRHLVRRRGQEARLRCSPMKGHSHVYWYRQLPEEGLKFMVYLQKENIIDESGMPKERFSAEFPKEGPSILRIQQVVRGDSAAYFCASSLGLAGSTGELFFGEGSRLTVL.

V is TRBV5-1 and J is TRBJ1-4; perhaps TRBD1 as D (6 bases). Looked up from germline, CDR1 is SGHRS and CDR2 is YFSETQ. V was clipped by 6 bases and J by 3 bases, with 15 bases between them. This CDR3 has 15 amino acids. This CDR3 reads CASTGQGIANEKLFF. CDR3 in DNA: TGCGCCAGCACGGGGCAGGGGATAGCTAATGAAAAACTGTTTTTT.

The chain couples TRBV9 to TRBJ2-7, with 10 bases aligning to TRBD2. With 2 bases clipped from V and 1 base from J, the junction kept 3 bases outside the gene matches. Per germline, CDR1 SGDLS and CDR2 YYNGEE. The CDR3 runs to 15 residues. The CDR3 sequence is CASSVSGGASYEQYF. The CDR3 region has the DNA TGTGCCAGCAGCGTGAGCGGGGGGGCTTCCTACGAGCAGTACTTC.

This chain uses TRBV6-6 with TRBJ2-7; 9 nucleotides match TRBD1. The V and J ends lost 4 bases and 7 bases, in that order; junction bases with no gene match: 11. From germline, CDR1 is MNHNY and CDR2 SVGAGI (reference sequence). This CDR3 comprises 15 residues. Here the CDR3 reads CASSSPGTGTGEQYF. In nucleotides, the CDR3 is TGTGCCAGCAGTTCCCCCGGGACAGGGACAGGGGAGCAGTACTTC.

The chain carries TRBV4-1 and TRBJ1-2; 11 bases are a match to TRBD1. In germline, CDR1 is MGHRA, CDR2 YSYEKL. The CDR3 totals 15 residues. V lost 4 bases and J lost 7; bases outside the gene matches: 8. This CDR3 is CASSLWTGGERGYTF. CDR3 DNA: TGCGCCAGCAGCCTTTGGACAGGGGGCGAACGTGGCTACACCTTC.

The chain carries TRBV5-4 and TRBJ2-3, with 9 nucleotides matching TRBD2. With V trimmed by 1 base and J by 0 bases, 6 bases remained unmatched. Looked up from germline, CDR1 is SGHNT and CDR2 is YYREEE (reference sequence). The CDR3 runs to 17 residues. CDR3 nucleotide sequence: TGTGCCAGCAGCTTGATGAGCGGGGGGCCTAGCACAGATACGCAGTATTTT. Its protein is CASSLMSGGPSTDTQYF.

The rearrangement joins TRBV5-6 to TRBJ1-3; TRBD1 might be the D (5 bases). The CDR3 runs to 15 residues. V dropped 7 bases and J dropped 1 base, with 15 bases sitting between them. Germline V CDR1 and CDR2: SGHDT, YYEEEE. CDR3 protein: CASAPRGLSGNTIYF. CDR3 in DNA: TGTGCCAGCGCCCCGAGGGGTTTATCTGGAAACACCATATATTTT.

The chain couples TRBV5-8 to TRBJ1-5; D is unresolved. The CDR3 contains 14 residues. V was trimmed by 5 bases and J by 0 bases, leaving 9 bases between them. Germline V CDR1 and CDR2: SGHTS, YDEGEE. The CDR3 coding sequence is TGTGCCAGCAGTAGAGGGAATAGCAATCAGCCCCAGCATTTT. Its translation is CASSRGNSNQPQHF.

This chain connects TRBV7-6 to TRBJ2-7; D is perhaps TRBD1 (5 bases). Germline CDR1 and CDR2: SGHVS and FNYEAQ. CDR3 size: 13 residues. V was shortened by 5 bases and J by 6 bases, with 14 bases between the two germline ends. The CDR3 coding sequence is TGTGCCAGCAGCGAAAGCAGGGTAGGCGAGCAGTACTTC. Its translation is CASSESRVGEQYF.

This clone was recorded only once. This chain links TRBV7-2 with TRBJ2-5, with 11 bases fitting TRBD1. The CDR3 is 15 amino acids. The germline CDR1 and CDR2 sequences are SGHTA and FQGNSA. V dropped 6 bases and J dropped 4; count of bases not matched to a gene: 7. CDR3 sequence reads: CASRRSGTGGETQYF. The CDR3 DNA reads TGTGCCAGCAGACGCTCCGGGACAGGGGGAGAGACCCAGTACTTC.

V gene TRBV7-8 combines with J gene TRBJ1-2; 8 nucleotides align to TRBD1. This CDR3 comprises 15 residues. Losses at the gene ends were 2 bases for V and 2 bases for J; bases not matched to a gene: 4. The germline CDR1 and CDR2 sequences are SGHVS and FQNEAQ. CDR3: CASSLRTGRNYGYTF. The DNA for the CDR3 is TGTGCCAGCAGCTTACGGACAGGGCGCAACTATGGCTACACCTTC. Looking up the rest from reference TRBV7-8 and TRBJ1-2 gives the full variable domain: GAGVSQSPRYKVAKRGQDVALRCDPISGHVSLFWYQQALGQGPEFLTYFQNEAQLDKSGLPSDRFFAERPEGSVSTLKIQRTQQEDSAVYLCASSLRTGRNYGYTFGSGTRLTVV.

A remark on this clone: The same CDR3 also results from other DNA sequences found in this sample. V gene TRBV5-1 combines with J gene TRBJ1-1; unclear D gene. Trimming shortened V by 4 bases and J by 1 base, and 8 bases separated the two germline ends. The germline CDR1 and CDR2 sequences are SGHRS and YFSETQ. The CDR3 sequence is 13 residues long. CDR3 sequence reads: CASSLVPNTEAFF. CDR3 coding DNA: TGCGCCAGCAGCCTGGTCCCGAACACTGAAGCTTTCTTT.